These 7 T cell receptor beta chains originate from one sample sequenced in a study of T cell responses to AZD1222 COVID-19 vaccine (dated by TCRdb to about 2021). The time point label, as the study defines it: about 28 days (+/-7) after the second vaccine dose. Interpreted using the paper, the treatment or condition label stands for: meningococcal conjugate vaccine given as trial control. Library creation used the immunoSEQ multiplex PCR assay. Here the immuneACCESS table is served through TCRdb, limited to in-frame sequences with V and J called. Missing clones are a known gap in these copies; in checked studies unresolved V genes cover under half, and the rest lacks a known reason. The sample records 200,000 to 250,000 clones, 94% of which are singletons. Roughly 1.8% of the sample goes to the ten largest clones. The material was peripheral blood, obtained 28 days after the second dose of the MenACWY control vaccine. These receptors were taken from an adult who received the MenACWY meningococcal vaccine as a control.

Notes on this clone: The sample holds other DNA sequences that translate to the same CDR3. The CDR3 here is CASSFGENYGYTF. Here the CDR3 DNA reads TGTGCCAGCAGTTTCGGGGAGAACTATGGCTACACCTTC. The chain joins TRBV12-3 or TRBV12-4 to TRBJ1-2; unclear D gene. The CDR3 sequence is 13 residues long. Trimming took off 3 bases at V and 2 bases at J, with 7 bases between the two ends.

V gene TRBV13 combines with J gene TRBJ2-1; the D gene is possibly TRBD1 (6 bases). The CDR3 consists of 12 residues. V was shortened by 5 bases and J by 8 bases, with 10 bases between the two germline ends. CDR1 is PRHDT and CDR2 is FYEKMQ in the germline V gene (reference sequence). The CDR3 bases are TGTGCCAGCAGCCCACAGGGCGATGAGCAGTTCTTC. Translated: CASSPQGDEQFF.

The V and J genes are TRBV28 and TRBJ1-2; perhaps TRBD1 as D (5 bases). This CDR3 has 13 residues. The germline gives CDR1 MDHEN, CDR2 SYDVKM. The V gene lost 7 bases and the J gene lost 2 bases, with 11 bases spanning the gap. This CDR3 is CASKEAGNYGYTF. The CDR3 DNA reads TGTGCCAGCAAGGAGGCAGGGAACTATGGCTACACCTTC.

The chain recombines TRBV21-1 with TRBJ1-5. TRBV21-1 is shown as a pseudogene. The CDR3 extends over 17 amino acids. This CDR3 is CASSKVSSQNKNQPQHF. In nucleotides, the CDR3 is TGTGCCAGCAGCAAAGTGTCTAGCCAAAACAAAAATCAGCCCCAGCATTTT.

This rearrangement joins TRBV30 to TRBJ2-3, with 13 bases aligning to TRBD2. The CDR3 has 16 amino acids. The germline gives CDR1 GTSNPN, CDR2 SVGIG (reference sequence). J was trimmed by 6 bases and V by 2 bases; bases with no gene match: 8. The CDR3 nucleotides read TGTGCCTGGAGTCCTGGACTAGCGGGGGCCTTGGATACGCAGTATTTT. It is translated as CAWSPGLAGALDTQYF.

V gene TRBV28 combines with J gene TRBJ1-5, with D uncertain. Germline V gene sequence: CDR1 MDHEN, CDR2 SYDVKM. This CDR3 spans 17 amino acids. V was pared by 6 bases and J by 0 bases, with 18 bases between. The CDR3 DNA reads TGTGCCAGCAGAGGACTGACCCCCGCTGATAGCAATCAGCCCCAGCATTTT. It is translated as CASRGLTPADSNQPQHF. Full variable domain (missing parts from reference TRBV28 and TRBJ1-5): DVKVTQSSRYLVKRTGEKVFLECVQDMDHENMFWYRQDPGLGLRLIYFSYDVKMKEKGDIPEGYSVSREKKERFSLILESASTNQTSMYLCASRGLTPADSNQPQHFGDGTRLSIL.

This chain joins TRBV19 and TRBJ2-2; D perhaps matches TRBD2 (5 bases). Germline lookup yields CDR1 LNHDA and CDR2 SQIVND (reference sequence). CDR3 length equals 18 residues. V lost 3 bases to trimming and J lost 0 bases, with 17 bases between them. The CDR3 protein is CASSIPFAGLTNTGELFF. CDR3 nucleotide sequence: TGTGCCAGTAGTATTCCCTTTGCGGGCCTAACGAACACCGGGGAGCTGTTTTTT.